These T cell receptor beta chains were read from a single sample in a study of T cell responses to AZD1222 COVID-19 vaccine. The protocol was immunoSEQ multiplex PCR, while the TCRdb copy is restricted to in-frame clones and leaves out a portion. The sample has tens of thousands of clones; over 80% are singletons. Sequencing used peripheral blood, obtained on day 0 of MenACWY control vaccination. These receptors came from an adult in good health. The CDR3 runs from the conserved cysteine through the conserved F or W. D genes are given only for firm matches.

j_call: TRBJ1-5
d_call: -
v_call: TRBV29-1
cdr3_aa: CSASKDSNQPQHF
cdr3_nt: TGCAGCGCGAGCAAGGATAGCAATCAGCCCCAGCATTTT

j_call: TRBJ2-5
d_call: -
v_call: TRBV7-2
cdr3_aa: CASSFAGQETQYF
cdr3_nt: TGTGCCAGCAGCTTCGCGGGCCAAGAGACCCAGTACTTC

j_call: TRBJ1-1
d_call: TRBD1
v_call: TRBV6-5
cdr3_aa: CASSYSLAGGMAEAFF
cdr3_nt: TGTGCCAGCAGTTACTCCCTTGCAGGGGGAATGGCGGAAGCTTTCTTT

j_call: TRBJ1-5
d_call: -
v_call: TRBV5-1
cdr3_aa: CASREQENQPQHF
cdr3_nt: TGCGCCAGCAGAGAACAGGAAAATCAGCCCCAGCATTTT

j_call: TRBJ1-1
d_call: -
v_call: TRBV9
cdr3_aa: CASSVAYRSTEAFF
cdr3_nt: TGTGCCAGCAGCGTAGCTTATAGGAGTACTGAAGCTTTCTTT

j_call: TRBJ2-5
d_call: -
v_call: TRBV28
cdr3_aa: CASSLNVGTQYF
cdr3_nt: TGTGCCAGCAGTTTGAATGTAGGGACCCAGTACTTC

j_call: TRBJ1-5
d_call: -
v_call: TRBV28
cdr3_aa: CASSPREGMGYQPQHF
cdr3_nt: TGTGCCAGCAGCCCTCGCGAGGGTATGGGGTATCAGCCCCAGCATTTT

j_call: TRBJ1-5
d_call: -
v_call: TRBV6-5
cdr3_aa: CASMSTGNQPQHF
cdr3_nt: TGTGCCAGCATGTCGACTGGTAATCAGCCCCAGCATTTT

j_call: TRBJ1-5
d_call: TRBD1
v_call: TRBV18
cdr3_aa: CASSPITAQGNQPQHF
cdr3_nt: TGTGCCAGCTCACCGATTACTGCACAGGGGAATCAGCCCCAGCATTTT

j_call: TRBJ1-6
d_call: TRBD1
v_call: TRBV5-1
cdr3_aa: CASSSGDRADSPLHF
cdr3_nt: TGCGCCAGCAGCTCCGGGGACAGGGCGGACTCACCCCTCCACTTT